This T cell receptor beta chain was captured by sequencing in a study of T cell clonality in common variable immunodeficiency (dated by TCRdb to the mid-2010s). Overall results and qualifications from the work: Compared with healthy controls, CVID subjects showed increased TCRbeta clonality (t-test p = 0.018), a feature most characteristic of about a third of subjects. It was noted by the authors that sequencing of the repertoires of T cell subpopulations would be needed to clarify the cause of the increased clonality in CVID. Although equal DNA input was used, an average of roughly 80,000 unique sequences per sample was obtained for controls, compared with about 29,000 for CVID samples. Patient heterogeneity within the CVID cohort put limits on correlating repertoire features with clinical complications. Healthy controls shared more TCRbeta clones with each other than CVID subjects shared among themselves (p < 0.0001). CVID TCRbeta sequences were reported to have fewer deletions and N-nucleotide insertions and to lack highly modified clones with 13 or more V deletions.

Germline trimming amounts to 5 bases on V and 6 bases on J, with 7 as the count of junction bases outside the gene matches. The germline V gene (reference sequence) gives CDR1 as SEHNR and CDR2 as FQNEAQ. The CDR3 has 15 amino acids, counting the end cysteine and phenylalanine. The DNA covers only part of the CDR3, 36 bases in frame from base 1. This clone was seen a few times. This clone's antigen is unknown. The read ends 3 residues early relative to the CDR3; the germline J gene fills the gap. Standard criteria, namely reduction of serum IgG, IgA and/or IgM below the normal range together with specific antibody deficiency, were applied for the diagnosis of CVID. There were around 46 subjects in the CVID group (approximately 15 female and 29 male), ranging in age from 9 to 64 years, with a mean age of 40. Both CVID patients and healthy controls were predominantly of Caucasian heritage. At the time of study participation, every CVID subject had been on replacement immunoglobulin therapy for at least one year. At the time of blood collection, no CVID subject was ill or was being treated with immunomodulatory or immunosuppressive medication. Heparinized peripheral whole blood samples of about 5 to 9 ml were obtained from each donor. Genomic DNA from adults with common variable immune deficiency (CVID) and from healthy adult controls was used for sequencing of TCRbeta CDR3 repertoires. Diluted blood was density-centrifuged over Hypaque 1077 or Ficoll-Paque to isolate peripheral blood mononuclear cells. Unsorted mononuclear cells served as the source of genomic DNA, which was extracted either by Qiagen column purification or by a centrifugation-based method.

Equivalent amounts of genomic DNA from CVID and control samples were used as sequencing input. For every sample, a 60 bp segment covering the rearranged TCRbeta CDR3 region was amplified and then sequenced. The immunoSEQ assay, a bias-corrected multiplex PCR combined with high-throughput sequencing, was used for TCRbeta amplification. On the study's bioinformatics: Each unique nucleotide sequence was treated as a clone and annotated with V, D and J genes, copy number and frequency. Sequences were labeled productive if in frame, and non-productive if out of frame or containing stop codons. Clonality was calculated from Shannon's entropy as previously described. Mean CDR3 Kyte-Doolittle hydropathy was derived from the predicted amino acid sequences of productive clones. Using the R hclust function, scaled V gene usage was clustered hierarchically with Manhattan distance and complete linkage. Sharing of clones by CDR3 amino acid sequence was evaluated through resampling of 12 repertoires per group over 100 rounds. The repertoires were searched for 70 published EBV-specific and some 250 published CMV-specific TCRbeta sequences. After two CVID samples that produced fewer than 10,000 sequences were dropped from the analysis, 45 or so CVID repertoires remained. This is the immuneACCESS table as TCRdb keeps it, with only in-frame sequences that have V and J called. A part of the clones is gone; compared with another copy, unresolved V genes explain less than half, and the rest is unexplained. The V and J calls and the clone size are those of that table, but D and trimming were determined from the DNA. With under 20,000 clones recorded, this sample contains no clone counted only once. Clones ranked in the top ten supply about 25% of the sample.

Specimen: peripheral blood mononuclear cells. Rearrangement joined TRBV7-9 to TRBJ2-7; 13 junctional bases match TRBD2. The receptor was derived from a human donor with common variable immunodeficiency. The part of the CDR3 DNA that was read is TGTGCCAGCAGCCCGCCGGGACTAGCGGGACCCGAG. It translates to CASSPPGLAGPE. The whole CDR3 sequence reads CASSPPGLAGPEQYF.